This T cell receptor beta chain was sequenced during a study of CD8+CD57+ T cells in acquired aplastic anemia. Patients chosen for sequencing had shown CD8+CD57+ cell expansion by flow cytometry. Profiling of TCR beta VDJ combinations and CDR3 sequences used genomic DNA as template. TCRdb redid the calling of the reads with MiXCR, one entry per CDR3 protein. The sample carries about 470,000 distinct CDR3 sequences, 25% to 40% recorded once. This receptor was taken from a human donor with aplastic anemia. The sample consisted of sorted CD4+, CD8+, or CD8+CD57+ T cells (not recorded which) from PBMCs.

CDR3 in DNA: TGCGCCAGCAGCTTGGCGGGCGGGAGTCCAGATACGCAGTATTTT. It encodes CASSLAGGSPDTQYF. This sequence joins TRBV5-1 and TRBJ2-3; 7 bases match TRBD2. The CDR3 is 15 amino acids. Germline CDR1 and CDR2: SGHRS and YFSETQ. The junction had 5 bases not matched to a gene; V was cut back by 0 bases and J by 4 bases.